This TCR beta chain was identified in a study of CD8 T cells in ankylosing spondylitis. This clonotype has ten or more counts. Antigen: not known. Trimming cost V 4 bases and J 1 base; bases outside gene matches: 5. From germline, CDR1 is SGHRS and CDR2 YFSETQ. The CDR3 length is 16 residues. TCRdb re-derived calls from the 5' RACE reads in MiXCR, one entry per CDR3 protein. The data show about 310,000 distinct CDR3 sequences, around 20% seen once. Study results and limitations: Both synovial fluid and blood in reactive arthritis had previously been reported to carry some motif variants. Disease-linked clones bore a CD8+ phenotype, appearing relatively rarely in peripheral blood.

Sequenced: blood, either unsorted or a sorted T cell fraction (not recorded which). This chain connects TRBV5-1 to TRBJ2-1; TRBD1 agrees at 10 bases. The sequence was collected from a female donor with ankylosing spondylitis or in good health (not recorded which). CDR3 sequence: CASSPQGQGSYNEQFF. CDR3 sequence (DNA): TGCGCCAGCAGCCCACAGGGACAGGGGTCCTACAATGAGCAGTTCTTC.